The text below deals with one TCR beta chain. Its cognate antigen is unknown. This entry belongs to a study of CD8+CD57+ T cells in acquired aplastic anemia. The wider study: CD4+ and CD8+ cells, once sorted, gave DNA averaging approximately 3.4 ug.

The use of genomic DNA as template underpinned the TCR beta VDJ and CDR3 profiling. TCRdb re-derived calls from the reads in MiXCR, one entry per CDR3 protein. The sample has a few hundred thousand distinct CDR3 sequences, 45% to 65% seen once. Broader study findings: Overlap between patients and controls comprised about 28 CD8+ CDR3 sequences.

Sequences were obtained from sorted CD4+, CD8+, or CD8+CD57+ T cells (not recorded which) from PBMCs. The sequence was collected from a human donor with severe aplastic anemia or a healthy control (not recorded which).

In nucleotides, the CDR3 is TGTGCCAGCACCTCCGGGACAGCTCACCCTAACTATGGCTACACCTTC. Protein product: CASTSGTAHPNYGYTF. The V and J genes are TRBV18 and TRBJ1-2; 7 bases match TRBD1. Germline CDR1 reads KGHSH; CDR2 reads LQKENI. Unmatched junction bases numbered 12, after V lost 8 bases and J lost 0 bases. CDR3 length equals 16 residues.